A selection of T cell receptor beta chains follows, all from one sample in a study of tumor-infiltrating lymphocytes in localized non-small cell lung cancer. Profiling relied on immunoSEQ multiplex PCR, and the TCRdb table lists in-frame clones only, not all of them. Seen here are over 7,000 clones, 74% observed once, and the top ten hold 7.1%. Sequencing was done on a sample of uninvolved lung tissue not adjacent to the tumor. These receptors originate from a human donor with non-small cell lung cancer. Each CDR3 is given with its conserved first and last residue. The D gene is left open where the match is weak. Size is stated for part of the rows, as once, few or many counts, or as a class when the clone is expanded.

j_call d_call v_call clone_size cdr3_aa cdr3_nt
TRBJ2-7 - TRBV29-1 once CSVEGWGDEQYF TGCAGCGTTGAGGGTTGGGGCGACGAGCAGTACTTC
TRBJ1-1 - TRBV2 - CASTGTSARTEAFF TGTGCCAGCACGGGGACCTCAGCGCGCACTGAAGCTTTCTTT
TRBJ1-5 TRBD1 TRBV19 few CASSARQGNSNQPQHF TGTGCCAGTAGTGCGCGACAGGGGAATAGCAATCAGCCCCAGCATTTT
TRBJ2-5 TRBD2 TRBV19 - CASSQGGVRETQYF TGTGCCAGTAGCCAGGGAGGGGTTAGAGAGACCCAGTACTTC
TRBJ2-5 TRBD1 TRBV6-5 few CASSYPGGTETQYF TGTGCCAGCAGTTACCCAGGGGGAACGGAGACCCAGTACTTC
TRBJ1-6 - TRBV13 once CASSRDLYNSPLHF TGTGCCAGCAGCAGGGACCTCTATAATTCACCCCTCCACTTT
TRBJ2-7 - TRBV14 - CASSQAYEQYF TGTGCCAGCAGCCAAGCCTACGAGCAGTACTTC
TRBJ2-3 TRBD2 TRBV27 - CASSLMASGRPNPSTDTQYF TGTGCCAGCAGTTTAATGGCTAGCGGCCGACCGAACCCTAGCACAGATACGCAGTATTTT
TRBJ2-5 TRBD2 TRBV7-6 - CASSLVGSGGAALQETQYF TGTGCCAGCAGCTTAGTCGGTAGCGGGGGGGCCGCACTCCAAGAGACCCAGTACTTC
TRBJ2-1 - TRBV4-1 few CASSPQSNEQFF TGCGCCAGCAGCCCCCAGAGCAATGAGCAGTTCTTC
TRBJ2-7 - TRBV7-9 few CASSANNYEQYF TGTGCCAGCAGCGCGAACAACTACGAGCAGTACTTC
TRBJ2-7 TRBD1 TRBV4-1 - CASSPLGQGFSYEQYF TGCGCCAGCAGCCCCTTGGGACAGGGGTTTTCCTACGAGCAGTACTTC
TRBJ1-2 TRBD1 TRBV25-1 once CASSAPTGGGSGYTF TGTGCCAGCAGTGCCCCGACAGGGGGCGGCAGTGGCTACACCTTC
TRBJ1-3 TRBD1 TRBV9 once CASSVAPGRGGNTIYF TGTGCCAGCAGCGTAGCCCCAGGCAGGGGGGGAAACACCATATATTTT
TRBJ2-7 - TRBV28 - CASSRRYEQYF TGTGCCAGCAGCCGACGTTACGAGCAGTACTTC
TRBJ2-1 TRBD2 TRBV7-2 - CASRKPGLAGVDEQFF TGTGCCAGCAGAAAGCCGGGACTAGCGGGGGTTGATGAGCAGTTCTTC
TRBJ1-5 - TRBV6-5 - CASSYAGNSNQPQHF TGTGCCAGCAGTTACGCAGGGAATAGCAATCAGCCCCAGCATTTT
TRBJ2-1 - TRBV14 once CASSSELGTSRFF TGTGCCAGCAGCTCGGAGTTGGGGACCAGCAGGTTCTTC
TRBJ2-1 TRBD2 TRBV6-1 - CASSLAGSSYNEQFF TGTGCCAGCAGTTTAGCGGGGAGCTCCTACAATGAGCAGTTCTTC
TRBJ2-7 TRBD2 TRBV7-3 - CASNQGLAANYEQYF TGTGCCAGCAACCAAGGACTAGCGGCCAACTACGAGCAGTACTTC
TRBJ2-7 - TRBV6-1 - CASYAGSYEQYF TGTGCCAGCTATGCGGGTTCCTACGAGCAGTACTTC
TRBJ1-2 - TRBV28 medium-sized CASSRPGKGGYTF TGTGCCAGCAGTAGACCAGGGAAAGGTGGCTACACCTTC
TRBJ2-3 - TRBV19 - CASNRGGGTDTQYF TGTGCCAGTAATCGCGGGGGCGGCACAGATACGCAGTATTTT
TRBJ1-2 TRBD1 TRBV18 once CASSPTTGGDYGYTF TGTGCCAGCTCACCGACGACAGGGGGGGACTATGGCTACACCTTC
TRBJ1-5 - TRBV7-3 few CASSLGVNQPQHF TGTGCCAGCAGCTTAGGGGTCAATCAGCCCCAGCATTTT
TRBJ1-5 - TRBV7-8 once CASSPRVSGGQNQPQHF TGTGCCAGCAGCCCTCGGGTGAGTGGGGGCCAGAATCAGCCCCAGCATTTT
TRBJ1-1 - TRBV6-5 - CASSNPGLMNTEAFF TGTGCCAGCAGTAACCCGGGACTGATGAACACTGAAGCTTTCTTT
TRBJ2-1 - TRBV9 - CASSVGQGSYNEQFF TGTGCCAGCAGCGTAGGGCAGGGGTCCTACAATGAGCAGTTCTTC
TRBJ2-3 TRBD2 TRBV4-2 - CASSQGTSGGADTQYF TGTGCCAGCAGCCAAGGGACTAGCGGGGGGGCAGATACGCAGTATTTT
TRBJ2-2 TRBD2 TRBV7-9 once CASSLVPGLAGGNTGELFF TGTGCCAGCAGCTTAGTTCCGGGACTAGCGGGGGGAAACACCGGGGAGCTGTTTTTT
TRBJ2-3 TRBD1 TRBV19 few CASRKRTGTRTDTQYF TGTGCCAGTAGAAAACGGACAGGCACCCGCACAGATACGCAGTATTTT
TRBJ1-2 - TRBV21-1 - CASSSRDRANYGYTF TGTGCCAGCAGCAGCCGGGACCGCGCTAACTATGGCTACACCTTC
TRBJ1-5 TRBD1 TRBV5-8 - CASSSGQVWGQPQHF TGTGCCAGCAGCTCGGGACAGGTTTGGGGCCAGCCCCAGCATTTT
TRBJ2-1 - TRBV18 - CASSPGLNEQFF TGTGCCAGCTCACCGGGACTTAATGAGCAGTTCTTC
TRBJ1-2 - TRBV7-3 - CASSPGRGSGYGYTF TGTGCCAGCAGCCCAGGGAGGGGCTCAGGCTATGGCTACACCTTC
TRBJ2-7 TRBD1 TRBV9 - CASSVGWDRAYEQYF TGTGCCAGCAGCGTAGGCTGGGACAGGGCCTACGAGCAGTACTTC
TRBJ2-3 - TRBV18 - CASSPPVRGGADTQYF TGTGCCAGCTCACCACCCGTTCGAGGGGGGGCTGATACGCAGTATTTT
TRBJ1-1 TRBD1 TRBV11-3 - CASSSGQGNGFTEAFF TGTGCCAGCAGCTCCGGACAGGGCAATGGTTTCACTGAAGCTTTCTTT
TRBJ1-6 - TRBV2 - CASRMNYGDSPLHF TGTGCCAGCAGAATGAACTATGGGGATTCACCCCTCCACTTT
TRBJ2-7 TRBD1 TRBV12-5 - CASGLTGTPSGYEQYF TGTGCTAGTGGTCTGACAGGGACCCCGAGTGGGTACGAGCAGTACTTC
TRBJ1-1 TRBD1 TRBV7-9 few CASTRTGSRNTEAFF TGTGCCAGCACCAGGACAGGGTCACGGAACACTGAAGCTTTCTTT
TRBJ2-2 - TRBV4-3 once CASSQEGGKTGELFF TGCGCCAGCAGCCAAGAAGGGGGGAAGACCGGGGAGCTGTTTTTT
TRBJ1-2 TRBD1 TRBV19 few CASSIDPGTGDGYTF TGTGCCAGTAGTATAGACCCCGGGACAGGGGATGGCTACACCTTC
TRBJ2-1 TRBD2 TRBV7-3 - CASSLTPTSGVPYNEQFF TGTGCCAGCAGCTTAACACCCACTAGCGGGGTTCCATACAATGAGCAGTTCTTC